These 3 T cell receptor beta chains came from one sample sequenced in a study of beta chain features in type 1 diabetes. Findings and caveats of the study: Researchers report that Type 1 diabetes patients had moderately but significantly shorter TCRB CDR3s across all four CD4+ subsets.

No antigens are known for them. The isolated RNA, all of it, was reverse transcribed, so expressed TCRB transcripts were what got sequenced. Only in-frame clones appear in the TCRdb table, and some are missing; sequencing was by immunoSEQ multiplex PCR. The sample has 600,000 or so clones; around 12% are singletons. The sequencing input was naive CD4+ T cells from blood. These receptors were taken from a man aged 30 to 39 with type 1 diabetes.

This clone occurred a few times. The chain recombines TRBV6-1 with TRBJ1-5, with 9 bases lining up with TRBD1. This CDR3 has 15 residues. The germline gives CDR1 MNHNS, CDR2 SASEGT. The V and J ends lost 4 bases and 6 bases, in that order; junction bases with no gene match: 7. The CDR3 region is CASSATGGEGQPQHF. In DNA form, the CDR3 reads TGTGCCAGCAGTGCCACAGGGGGCGAAGGTCAGCCCCAGCATTTT.

The V call is TRBV27, the J call TRBJ2-3; 10 bases match TRBD2. Germline-derived CDR1 and CDR2 are MNHEY and SMNVEV (reference sequence). The CDR3 runs to 16 residues. V was clipped by 0 bases and J by 3 bases; unmatched bases: 3. CDR3: CASSLSSGGATDTQYF. In DNA form, the CDR3 reads TGTGCCAGCAGTTTATCAAGCGGGGGGGCGACAGATACGCAGTATTTT.

This clone was detected only a few times. The chain has TRBV11-3 and TRBJ2-6; D not resolved. CDR3 length equals 15 residues. V dropped 5 bases and J dropped 2 bases, with 10 bases sitting between them. The germline V gene has CDR1 SGHNT and CDR2 YENEEA. CDR3 region: CASSPPVAGANVLTF. The CDR3 DNA reads TGTGCCAGCAGCCCCCCGGTAGCTGGGGCCAACGTCCTGACTTTC.